These 8 T cell receptor beta chains originate from one sample sequenced in a study of T-cell reconstitution after alpha-beta-depleted transplantation in children. The TCRbeta library was prepared with unique molecular identifiers. TCRdb fed the PCR reads into MiXCR, producing one record per CDR3 protein. The sample lists over 200,000 distinct CDR3 sequences, under 13% seen once, with 28% in the top ten. The sample in question was PBMCs, obtained before TCRalphabeta/CD19-depleted stem cell transplant. All receptors come from a child younger than two with acute myeloid leukemia, due to receive a stem cell transplant.

This clonotype was detected many times. The CDR3 is CASKIMGLAGSYEQYF. CDR3 bases: TGTGCCAGCAAGATTATGGGTCTAGCGGGGTCCTACGAGCAGTACTTC. The V gene is TRBV28, the J gene TRBJ2-7; TRBD2 agrees at 9 bases. The V gene end was trimmed by 7 bases and the J gene end by 1 base; junction bases not matched to a gene: 11. This CDR3 comprises 16 residues. CDR1 is MDHEN, CDR2 SYDVKM, per germline.

This clonotype came up many times. The chain links TRBV5-1 to TRBJ2-3, with a possible D match to TRBD2 (5 bases). The CDR3 is made up of 15 amino acids. V gave up 2 bases and J gave up 0 bases, with 10 bases separating them. The germline CDR1 and CDR2 sequences are SGHRS and YFSETQ. In nucleotides, the CDR3 is TGCGCCAGCAGCTTAGCGGAGACCAGCACAGATACGCAGTATTTT. Translation gives CASSLAETSTDTQYF.

The sample holds many counts of this clonotype. CDR3 nucleotides: TGTGCCAGCAGTTACAGGGGTAGGGACACTGAAGCTTTCTTT. Encoded protein: CASSYRGRDTEAFF. This chain uses TRBV5-6 with TRBJ1-1, with 7 positions matching TRBD1. The CDR3 contains 14 residues. Germline CDR1 and CDR2: SGHDT and YYEEEE. The trim removed 5 bases at V and 3 bases at J, leaving 7 bases unmatched.

This clonotype was detected many times. This rearrangement joins TRBV20-1 to TRBJ2-3; 9 bases line up with TRBD1. This CDR3 is 13 amino acids long. Per germline, CDR1 DFQATT and CDR2 SNEGSKA (reference sequence). After removal of 7 bases from V and 5 bases from J, the junction contained 7 bases not matched to a gene. CDR3 nucleotides: TGCAGTGGAAGGGACAGGGTGCGAGATACGCAGTATTTT. The encoded protein is CSGRDRVRDTQYF.

This clonotype was seen a few times. This chain joins TRBV4-2 and TRBJ2-1; 9 nucleotides line up with TRBD1. The CDR3 is 16 amino acids. CDR1 LGHNA and CDR2 YNFKEQ come from the germline V gene. The trim removed 3 bases at V and 6 bases at J, leaving 9 bases unmatched. CDR3 sequence: CASSQPGTGSSNEQFF. CDR3 nucleotide sequence: TGTGCCAGCAGCCAGCCCGGGACAGGGAGTAGCAATGAGCAGTTCTTC.

This clonotype has a count of ten or more. At one end, the junction sequence differs from germline, possibly due to a read error. The chain uses TRBV20-1 and TRBJ2-2; no definite D call. From germline, CDR1 is DFQATT and CDR2 SNEGSKA (reference sequence). This CDR3 has 12 amino acids. In DNA form, the CDR3 reads TGCAGTGCTGGAGATAACACCGGGGAGCTGTTTTTT. This codes for CSAGDNTGELFF.

The chain recombines TRBV5-5 with TRBJ2-1; D might be TRBD2 (6 bases). The CDR3 has 12 residues. V lost 1 base to trimming and J lost 9 bases, with 8 bases between them. Germline V gene sequence: CDR1 SGHKS, CDR2 YYEKEE (reference sequence). DNA for the CDR3: TGTGCCAGCAGCTTGCTCGGGGGTGAGCAGTTCTTC. Its protein is CASSLLGGEQFF. Full variable domain (missing parts from reference TRBV5-5 and TRBJ2-1): DAGVTQSPTHLIKTRGQQVTLRCSPISGHKSVSWYQQVLGQGPQFIFQYYEKEERGRGNFPDRFSARQFPNYSSELNVNALLLGDSALYLCASSLLGGEQFFGPGTRLTVL.

This clonotype was seen repeatedly, ten times or more. The chain uses TRBV12-3 or TRBV12-4 and TRBJ1-5, with 10 bases identical to TRBD1. The CDR3 loop spans 13 amino acids. The J segment lost 7 bases and the V segment lost 3 bases, leaving 0 bases of the junction unmatched. The CDR3 region is CASSLTGGQPQHF. In DNA, the CDR3 is TGTGCCAGCAGTTTGACAGGGGGCCAGCCCCAGCATTTT.